A single sample gave rise to the 25 T cell receptor beta chains below, sequenced in a study of cytomegalovirus exposure and HLA in healthy donors. PCR amplification relied on 60 Vbeta primers (plus 13 Jbeta primers). The assay was immunoSEQ multiplex PCR, and TCRdb's table has in-frame clones only and misses some. Of under 200,000 clones detected, about 86% appear once; the ten largest clones hold roughly 2%. Sequencing input: PBMCs. Receptor source: a woman aged 18-35 years in good health and CMV-seronegative.

This chain joins TRBV9 and TRBJ2-7, with no clear D. Trimming pared 10 bases from V and 2 bases from J, leaving 10 bases between. The CDR3 runs to 11 residues. The germline gives CDR1 SGDLS, CDR2 YYNGEE. Written as DNA, the CDR3 is TGTGCCGCTCTACCCCCCTACGAGCAGTACTTC. The encoded protein is CAALPPYEQYF.

The V gene is TRBV6-1, the J gene TRBJ2-7; 7 bases line up with TRBD1. The CDR3 is made up of 15 amino acids. From germline, CDR1 is MNHNS and CDR2 SASEGT. Germline trimming cut 5 bases from V and 0 bases from J; bases unmatched to any gene: 7. CDR3 amino acids: CASSPTGTDSYEQYF. The CDR3, as DNA: TGTGCCAGCAGTCCTACCGGGACAGACTCCTACGAGCAGTACTTC.

The chain joins TRBV7-9 to TRBJ1-6; possibly TRBD1 for D (5 bases). V was pared by 5 bases and J by 7 bases, with 9 bases between. Germline loops: CDR1 SEHNR, CDR2 FQNEAQ (reference sequence). The CDR3 is 13 residues long. This CDR3 is CASSPQENSPLHF. DNA of the CDR3: TGTGCCAGCAGCCCACAGGAGAATTCACCCCTCCACTTT.

The rearrangement links TRBV9 to TRBJ2-7, with D perhaps matching TRBD1 (5 bases). The V and J ends lost 2 bases and 2 bases respectively, with 14 bases between them. Germline CDR1 and CDR2: SGDLS and YYNGEE. The CDR3 runs to 15 residues. The chain's CDR3 is CASSVGQGLTYEQYF. The CDR3 DNA reads TGTGCCAGCAGCGTTGGCCAGGGCCTAACCTACGAGCAGTACTTC.

This chain connects TRBV28 to TRBJ2-1; 7 bases align to TRBD1. This CDR3 region has 14 residues. Germline CDR1 MDHEN, CDR2 SYDVKM. Trimming at V came to 5 bases and at J to 7 bases, leaving 8 bases not matched to a gene. The chain's CDR3 is CASSHITGANEQFF. The CDR3, as DNA: TGTGCCAGCAGTCATATTACAGGGGCGAATGAGCAGTTCTTC.

The rearrangement uses TRBV30 and TRBJ1-1; no clear D. The CDR3 extends over 14 amino acids. Germline V gene sequence: CDR1 GTSNPN, CDR2 SVGIG (reference sequence). V lost 0 bases, J lost 1 base, and 9 bases lay in between. The CDR3 DNA sequence: TGTGCCTGGAGTGTACTACCGGAGAACACTGAAGCTTTCTTT. Amino acids: CAWSVLPENTEAFF. Based on the CDR3 plus reference TRBV30 and TRBJ1-1, the full variable domain is SQTIHQWPATLVQPVGSPLSLECTVEGTSNPNLYWYRQAAGRGLQLLFYSVGIGQISSEVPQNLSASRPQDRQFILSSKKLLLSDSGFYLCAWSVLPENTEAFFGQGTRLTVV.

The chain employs TRBV28 and TRBJ2-7; no definite D call. Looked up from germline, CDR1 is MDHEN and CDR2 is SYDVKM. V lost 4 bases to trimming and J lost 6 bases, with 10 bases between them. The CDR3 sequence is 12 residues long. The CDR3 nucleotides are TGTGCCAGCAGTTCGAACAGTGGCGAGCAGTACTTC. It encodes CASSSNSGEQYF.

A single count supports this clone. The CDR3 loop is CASSFQGAGETQYF. The CDR3 DNA reads TGTGCCAGCAGTTTTCAGGGGGCAGGAGAGACCCAGTACTTC. The genes are TRBV28 and TRBJ2-5; TRBD1 agrees at 8 bases. Losses at the gene ends were 3 bases for V and 4 bases for J; bases not matched to a gene: 4. The germline V gene encodes CDR1 MDHEN and CDR2 SYDVKM. There are 14 residues in the CDR3.

The chain recombines TRBV9 with TRBJ1-1; no reliable D call. V was trimmed by 1 base and J by 1 base, leaving 5 bases between them. This CDR3 is built from 13 residues. CDR1 is SGDLS and CDR2 is YYNGEE in the germline V gene. As DNA, the CDR3 is TGTGCCAGCAGCGTAACGAGGAACACTGAAGCTTTCTTT. Residues: CASSVTRNTEAFF.

This chain uses TRBV28 with TRBJ1-2, with 10 nucleotides matching TRBD1. Looked up from germline, CDR1 is MDHEN and CDR2 is SYDVKM. The CDR3 is 15 amino acids. V gave up 2 bases and J gave up 8 bases; unmatched junction bases: 8. The CDR3 loop is CASSLPSGTGDGYTF. In nucleotides, the CDR3 is TGTGCCAGCAGTTTACCCTCCGGGACAGGGGACGGCTACACCTTC.

The chain joins TRBV30 to TRBJ2-2, with unresolved D. Trimming pared 6 bases from V and 4 bases from J, leaving 9 bases between. From germline, CDR1 is GTSNPN and CDR2 SVGIG (reference sequence). The CDR3 runs to 12 residues. In DNA, the CDR3 is TGTGCCTGCACATTATCCACCGGGGAGCTGTTTTTT. Protein: CACTLSTGELFF.

The CDR3 protein is CASSELGSFAYEQYF. CDR3 DNA: TGTGCCAGCAGTGAACTGGGTAGCTTTGCCTACGAGCAGTACTTC. This rearrangement joins TRBV2 to TRBJ2-7; D ambiguous. V lost 2 bases, J lost 2 bases, and 13 bases lay in between. Germline assignment: CDR1 SNHLY and CDR2 FYNNEI. This CDR3 spans 15 amino acids.

Only a few counts were recorded for this clone. This chain uses TRBV7-9 with TRBJ1-3, with a possible D match to TRBD1 (5 bases). CDR1 is SEHNR and CDR2 is FQNEAQ in the germline V gene (reference sequence). Trimming took 10 bases from V and 0 from J, leaving 10 bases between them. This CDR3 has 13 residues. This chain's CDR3 is CATRQISGNTIYF. CDR3 sequence (DNA): TGTGCCACTCGACAGATCTCTGGAAACACCATATATTTT.

The chain combines TRBV4-2 with TRBJ2-7; 9 bases map to TRBD1. Germline-derived CDR1 and CDR2 are LGHNA and YNFKEQ. The CDR3 extends over 13 amino acids. J gave up 7 bases and V 6 bases, and 7 bases lay outside the gene matches. CDR3 sequence: CASRGETGGEQYF. The CDR3 bases are TGTGCCAGCAGGGGGGAGACAGGGGGAGAGCAGTACTTC.

The chain carries TRBV7-9 and TRBJ2-5, with D perhaps matching TRBD1 (5 bases). V was pared by 2 bases and J by 2 bases, with 12 bases between. CDR1 and CDR2 (germline): SEHNR, FQNEAQ (reference sequence). CDR3 length: 15 amino acids. The CDR3 nucleotides are TGTGCCAGCAGCTTAAGCGCTCGACAGCAAGAGACCCAGTACTTC. Translating gives CASSLSARQQETQYF.

Only a few counts were recorded for this clone. This chain links TRBV5-1 with TRBJ1-1; D gene ambiguous. V was trimmed by 0 bases and J by 5 bases, leaving 11 bases between them. Germline V lookup: CDR1 SGHRS, CDR2 YFSETQ. This CDR3 has 14 amino acids. CDR3 nucleotides: TGCGCCAGCAGCTTGGGATTCGGGATAACTGAAGCTTTCTTT. Protein sequence: CASSLGFGITEAFF.

This sequence joins TRBV15 and TRBJ2-5; the match to TRBD1 covers 7 bases. Germline assignment: CDR1 LNHNV and CDR2 YYDKDF (reference sequence). The CDR3 is 16 amino acids. V dropped 1 base and J dropped 5; count of bases not matched to a gene: 10. The CDR3 loop reads CATSRVVRGKSETQYF. The CDR3 DNA reads as TGTGCCACCAGCAGAGTAGTCAGGGGGAAATCGGAGACCCAGTACTTC.

J is TRBJ1-3 and V is TRBV5-5; TRBD1 might be the D (5 bases). Trimming stripped 3 bases from V and 2 bases from J, with 12 bases between. There are 15 residues in the CDR3. Germline CDR1 reads SGHKS; CDR2 reads YYEKEE (reference sequence). The CDR3 nucleotides are TGTGCCAGCAGCTACGACAGCCTCCCTGGAAACACCATATATTTT. The encoded protein is CASSYDSLPGNTIYF.

The chain links TRBV9 to TRBJ1-5, with TRBD1 matching over 9 bases. Germline V gene lookup returns CDR1 SGDLS and CDR2 YYNGEE. The CDR3 is made up of 19 amino acids. V was pared by 0 bases and J by 2 bases, with 12 bases of the junction left unmatched. The CDR3 loop reads CASSVGGGQGRIGNQPQHF. For the CDR3, the DNA is TGTGCCAGCAGCGTAGGCGGTGGACAGGGGAGGATCGGCAATCAGCCCCAGCATTTT.

V gene TRBV6-6 combines with J gene TRBJ2-5, with a possible D match to TRBD2 (5 bases). The CDR3 runs 13 residues. V was cut by 6 bases and J by 1 base, with 9 bases left in between. In germline, CDR1 is MNHNY, CDR2 SVGAGI (reference sequence). This CDR3 reads CASRGGGQETQYF. CDR3 DNA: TGTGCCAGCAGGGGCGGAGGCCAAGAGACCCAGTACTTC.

The gene calls are TRBV28 and TRBJ1-2; possible D gene TRBD1, 5 bases. Per germline, CDR1 MDHEN and CDR2 SYDVKM. V gave up 2 bases and J gave up 4 bases, with 8 bases separating them. The CDR3 has 13 amino acids. The CDR3 protein is CASSLPGSYGYTF. The DNA of the CDR3 is TGTGCCAGCAGTTTACCAGGGTCCTATGGCTACACCTTC.

This chain connects TRBV6-1 to TRBJ1-1; 8 nucleotides agree with TRBD1. This CDR3 is built from 16 residues. The germline V gene encodes CDR1 MNHNS and CDR2 SASEGT. Trimming at V came to 0 bases and at J to 1 base, leaving 4 bases not matched to a gene. CDR3 region: CASSEAAGTGNTEAFF. The CDR3 DNA is TGTGCCAGCAGTGAAGCCGCCGGGACAGGGAACACTGAAGCTTTCTTT.

V and J are TRBV19 and TRBJ2-7; D perhaps matches TRBD1 (5 bases). Trimming removed 3 bases from V and 4 bases from J, with 10 bases in between. The CDR3 spans 13 residues. Germline CDR1 is LNHDA and CDR2 is SQIVND (reference sequence). The CDR3 protein is CASSITGQYEQYF. The CDR3 nucleotides are TGTGCCAGTAGTATTACTGGACAATACGAGCAGTACTTC.

The genes are TRBV12-5 and TRBJ1-1; TRBD1 aligns across 7 bases. From germline, CDR1 is LGHNT and CDR2 FRNRAP. J lost 1 base, V lost 6 bases, and 2 bases had no gene match. The CDR3 consists of 13 residues. CDR3 DNA sequence: TGTGCTAGTGGGGGACAGCCGAACACTGAAGCTTTCTTT. It codes for CASGGQPNTEAFF.

The gene calls are TRBV11-2 and TRBJ2-7, with TRBD1 matching 9 bases. Germline assignment: CDR1 SGHAT and CDR2 FQNNGV. The V gene end was trimmed by 5 bases and the J gene end by 3 bases; junction bases not matched to a gene: 17. CDR3 length: 18 amino acids. The CDR3 DNA follows: TGTGCCAGCAGCAAGCCTAGGAAAACAGGGGGCACGGGCTACGAGCAGTACTTC. The encoded protein is CASSKPRKTGGTGYEQYF.